Below are 22 T cell receptor beta chains sequenced from a single sample in a study of blood T cell repertoires in COVID-19. TCRdb's copy holds only in-frame clones and misses some; the assay was immunoSEQ multiplex PCR. In the table there are fewer than 250,000 clones, roughly 87% of which are singletons. The sequencing input was PBMCs or T cells enriched from blood (not recorded which). These receptors all stem from a woman between 25 and 40 years old with acute COVID-19.

The V call is TRBV18, the J call TRBJ2-5; 9 nucleotides match TRBD1. This CDR3 has 17 amino acids. J lost 0 bases, V lost 5 bases, and 10 bases had no gene match. Germline lookup yields CDR1 KGHSH and CDR2 LQKENI. CDR3 DNA: TGTGCCAGCTCATCGGAATACCGGGACAGGGACCAAGAGACCCAGTACTTC. Translation gives CASSSEYRDRDQETQYF.

The rearrangement joins TRBV6-5 to TRBJ1-1; D unclear. The CDR3 spans 14 residues. From germline, CDR1 is MNHEY and CDR2 SVGAGI. The V gene lost 6 bases and the J gene lost 0 bases, with 11 bases spanning the gap. CDR3 sequence: CASRFSTVNTEAFF. The CDR3 region has the DNA TGTGCCAGCAGATTTTCTACAGTGAACACTGAAGCTTTCTTT.

This rearrangement joins TRBV7-2 to TRBJ1-1; D is ambiguous. The CDR3 has 16 residues. Germline V lookup: CDR1 SGHTA, CDR2 FQGNSA. V lost 5 bases and J 5 bases, leaving 21 bases between the germline ends. DNA of the CDR3: TGTGCCAGCAGCAGCCAAGGAGGGTATATAGTGACTGAAGCTTTCTTT. Protein product: CASSSQGGYIVTEAFF.

The V and J genes are TRBV12-3 or TRBV12-4 and TRBJ2-1; D is unclear. V was cut by 2 bases and J by 10 bases, with 9 bases left in between. The CDR3 extends over 12 amino acids. The CDR3 is CASSLSVHEQFF. CDR3 DNA sequence: TGTGCCAGCAGTTTATCAGTTCACGAGCAGTTCTTC.

In this sample, this clone turned up once. This rearrangement joins TRBV29-1 to TRBJ1-1; no clear D. V was cut by 3 bases and J by 4 bases, with 12 bases left in between. The length of the CDR3 is 13 residues. CDR1 is SQVTM, CDR2 ANQGSEA, per germline. CDR3 amino acids: CSVEAARFTEAFF. Here the CDR3 DNA reads TGCAGCGTTGAGGCAGCTAGGTTCACTGAAGCTTTCTTT.

The rearrangement joins TRBV5-6 to TRBJ1-2; TRBD1 might be the D (5 bases). The germline V gene encodes CDR1 SGHDT and CDR2 YYEEEE. The CDR3 contains 12 residues. With 6 bases removed from V and 5 bases from J, the gap between germline ends came to 11 bases. In DNA, the CDR3 is TGTGCCAGCATCGGGGCGGGGTATGGCTACACCTTC. As protein: CASIGAGYGYTF.

The J gene is TRBJ1-4, the V gene TRBV28, with D possibly TRBD1 on 6 matching bases. Germline CDR1 reads MDHEN; CDR2 reads SYDVKM. There are 15 residues in the CDR3. V dropped 7 bases and J dropped 6 bases, with 18 bases sitting between them. CDR3 DNA sequence: TGTGCCAGCACTCAAGTGGGGGACAACCATGAAAAACTGTTTTTT. Translation: CASTQVGDNHEKLFF.

This clone was found a few times. The chain combines TRBV3-1 (or the pseudogene TRBV3-2) with TRBJ2-3; 11 bases agree with TRBD2. Germline CDR1 and CDR2: LGHDT and YNNKEL (reference sequence). V trimming: 1 base; J trimming: 2 bases; junction bases outside the gene matches: 8. This CDR3 has 18 amino acids. This CDR3 reads CASSQGLAGPLVTDTQYF. In nucleotides, the CDR3 is TGTGCCAGCAGCCAAGGACTAGCGGGGCCCTTAGTCACAGATACGCAGTATTTT.

This chain links TRBV2 with TRBJ2-1; D is perhaps TRBD1 (6 bases). Looked up from germline, CDR1 is SNHLY and CDR2 is FYNNEI. Trimming took 1 base from V and 3 from J, leaving 10 bases between them. The CDR3 has 15 amino acids. CDR3 sequence (DNA): TGTGCCAGCAGTGAAGGGCAGGGGAGCTACAATGAGCAGTTCTTC. This sequence encodes CASSEGQGSYNEQFF.

The chain employs TRBV6-6 and TRBJ2-7; tentative D call: TRBD2 (6 bases). This CDR3 contains 12 residues. V lost 5 bases and J 7 bases, leaving 12 bases between the germline ends. Germline V gives CDR1 MNHNY, CDR2 SVGAGI (reference sequence). CDR3 nucleotides: TGTGCCAGCAGTGGCGGGGCTGAAGAGCAGTACTTC. Translated: CASSGGAEEQYF.

The V and J genes are TRBV4-3 and TRBJ2-7, with 9 bases aligning to TRBD1. The CDR3 has 15 residues. The V gene's germline CDR1 is LGHNA and CDR2 YSLEER. The V gene end was trimmed by 1 base and the J gene end by 2 bases; junction bases not matched to a gene: 3. The CDR3 here is CASSQGRDRAYEQYF. Written as DNA, the CDR3 is TGCGCCAGCAGCCAAGGCCGGGACAGGGCCTACGAGCAGTACTTC.

V usage is TRBV7-9 and J usage is TRBJ1-4; D not resolved. This CDR3 contains 14 residues. Trimming cost V 2 bases and J 4 bases, with 8 bases left between them. In germline, CDR1 is SEHNR, CDR2 FQNEAQ (reference sequence). In DNA form, the CDR3 reads TGTGCCAGCAGCTTAATGTCTATTAATGAAAAACTGTTTTTT. Amino acids: CASSLMSINEKLFF.

The genes are TRBV4-1 and TRBJ2-2, with 11 bases aligning to TRBD1. In germline, CDR1 is MGHRA, CDR2 YSYEKL. The V gene end was trimmed by 6 bases and the J gene end by 8 bases; junction bases not matched to a gene: 8. This CDR3 is 15 amino acids long. As DNA, the CDR3 is TGCGCCAGCAGACTCGGACAGGGGGCAACAGGGGAGCTGTTTTTT. Amino acid sequence: CASRLGQGATGELFF.

The chain combines TRBV19 with TRBJ2-1; TRBD2 matches 10 bases. The CDR3 runs to 15 residues. Germline V lookup: CDR1 LNHDA, CDR2 SQIVND (reference sequence). J lost 6 bases, V lost 3 bases, and 5 bases had no gene match. The CDR3 nucleotides read TGTGCCAGTAGTATTAGCGGGGGGCCACTCAATGAGCAGTTCTTC. Protein product: CASSISGGPLNEQFF. Variable domain in full (rest from reference TRBV19 and TRBJ2-1): DGGITQSPKYLFRKEGQNVTLSCEQNLNHDAMYWYRQDPGQGLRLIYYSQIVNDFQKGDIAEGYSVSREKKESFPLTVTSAQKNPTAFYLCASSISGGPLNEQFFGPGTRLTVL.

This clone was counted many times. V usage is TRBV6-4 and J usage is TRBJ2-3, with 15 bases identical to TRBD2. Germline V CDR1 and CDR2: MRHNA, SNTAGT. The CDR3 is made up of 16 amino acids. Losses at the gene ends were 5 bases for V and 4 bases for J; bases not matched to a gene: 4. CDR3 DNA sequence: TGTGCCAGCAGTCCGGGACTAGCGGGGGGCGCAGATACGCAGTATTTT. It codes for CASSPGLAGGADTQYF.

The chain carries TRBV12-3 or TRBV12-4 and TRBJ2-5; TRBD2 might be the D (5 bases). Between the trimmed V and J ends, which lost 5 bases and 2 bases, there was a span of 9 bases. This CDR3 has 13 amino acids. Here the CDR3 DNA reads TGTGCCAGCAGTACCAAGCGGCAAGAGACCCAGTACTTC. This gives the protein CASSTKRQETQYF.

The chain recombines TRBV2 with TRBJ2-7; possibly TRBD1 for D (6 bases). With 4 bases removed from V and 2 bases from J, the gap between germline ends came to 9 bases. Looked up from germline, CDR1 is SNHLY and CDR2 is FYNNEI. The length of the CDR3 is 13 residues. The CDR3 DNA follows: TGTGCCAGCAGTGTAGGACAGCCCTACGAGCAGTACTTC. Its translation is CASSVGQPYEQYF.

This rearrangement joins TRBV5-1 to TRBJ1-4, with 7 bases lining up with TRBD1. Trimming took 0 bases from V and 6 from J; bases not matched to a gene: 8. This CDR3 has 16 residues. Per the germline V gene, CDR1 is SGHRS and CDR2 is YFSETQ. CDR3 in amino acids: CASSLGQGLSDEKLFF. The CDR3 DNA is TGCGCCAGCAGCTTGGGACAGGGCCTATCCGATGAAAAACTGTTTTTT. Looking up the rest from reference TRBV5-1 and TRBJ1-4 gives the full variable domain: KAGVTQTPRYLIKTRGQQVTLSCSPISGHRSVSWYQQTPGQGLQFLFEYFSETQRNKGNFPGRFSGRQFSNSRSEMNVSTLELGDSALYLCASSLGQGLSDEKLFFGSGTQLSVL.

This clone turned up a few times. The rearrangement uses TRBV10-3 and TRBJ2-2; 7 bases map to TRBD1. V trimming: 3 bases; J trimming: 7 bases; junction bases outside the gene matches: 11. Germline V lookup: CDR1 ENHRY, CDR2 SYGVKD. CDR3 length equals 16 residues. The CDR3: CAISDPDRVFDGELFF. In nucleotides, the CDR3 is TGTGCCATCAGTGACCCCGACAGGGTGTTTGACGGGGAGCTGTTTTTT.

V and J are TRBV19 and TRBJ1-4, with D maybe TRBD1 (5 bases). V was trimmed by 6 bases and J by 7 bases, leaving 15 bases between them. This CDR3 is 14 amino acids long. Germline CDR1 reads LNHDA; CDR2 reads SQIVND (reference sequence). The CDR3 is CASSPTREGEKLFF. CDR3 in DNA: TGTGCCAGTAGCCCCACCAGGGAGGGTGAAAAACTGTTTTTT.

The chain joins TRBV4-2 to TRBJ2-2; the match to TRBD2 covers 11 bases. Germline V gives CDR1 LGHNA, CDR2 YNFKEQ. The CDR3 contains 20 residues. After removal of 0 bases from V and 1 base from J, the junction contained 10 bases not matched to a gene. CDR3 DNA: TGTGCCAGCAGCCAAGATAGGATAGCGGGGGGGCTGGGGAACACCGGGGAGCTGTTTTTT. It is translated as CASSQDRIAGGLGNTGELFF.

This clone was seen a single time. The chain couples TRBV4-1 to TRBJ1-1, with 7 bases identical to TRBD1. The CDR3 is made up of 15 amino acids. Trimming at V came to 4 bases and at J to 1 base, leaving 6 bases not matched to a gene. Germline CDR1 and CDR2: MGHRA and YSYEKL. The CDR3 region is CASSLQQGQNTEAFF. CDR3 DNA: TGCGCCAGCAGCCTTCAACAGGGGCAGAACACTGAAGCTTTCTTT.